A single sample is the source of the 25 T cell receptor beta chains below, sequenced in a study of cytomegalovirus exposure and HLA in healthy donors. PCR amplification relied on 60 Vbeta primers (plus 13 Jbeta primers). Libraries were prepared by immunoSEQ multiplex PCR; TCRdb keeps only in-frame clonotypes and omits some of them. The table lists 150,000 to 200,000 clones, 65% to 85% of them singletons, with around 1.4% in the top ten. The sample comprised PBMCs. These receptors were obtained from a girl aged 5 to 17 in good health and CMV-seropositive.

The chain couples TRBV4-1 to TRBJ2-7; a possible D gene is TRBD1 (5 bases). Germline loops: CDR1 MGHRA, CDR2 YSYEKL. CDR3 size: 14 residues. V lost 4 bases to trimming and J lost 0 bases, with 10 bases between them. The CDR3 is CASSPGDSSYEQYF. The CDR3 nucleotides are TGCGCCAGCAGCCCGGGCGACAGCTCCTACGAGCAGTACTTC.

The chain has TRBV4-3 and TRBJ2-7, with unresolved D. Germline V gives CDR1 LGHNA, CDR2 YSLEER. V was clipped by 0 bases and J by 3 bases, with 9 bases between them. The CDR3 loop spans 14 amino acids. For the CDR3, the DNA is TGCGCCAGCAGCCAAGAGGAGCTGAACTACGAGCAGTACTTC. This sequence encodes CASSQEELNYEQYF.

The chain joins TRBV27 to TRBJ2-7; TRBD2 aligns across 8 bases. Looked up from germline, CDR1 is MNHEY and CDR2 is SMNVEV (reference sequence). The J segment lost 7 bases and the V segment lost 4 bases, leaving 3 bases of the junction unmatched. This CDR3 has 12 residues. The DNA for the CDR3 is TGTGCCAGCAGTTCGGGGGGGGGAGAGCAGTACTTC. Residues: CASSSGGGEQYF.

J is TRBJ1-5 and V is TRBV6-5; D unresolved. Germline values: CDR1 MNHEY, CDR2 SVGAGI. The CDR3 contains 15 residues. The V gene lost 0 bases and the J gene lost 4 bases, with 10 bases spanning the gap. CDR3 bases: TGTGCCAGCAGTTACTCGATTAACGGGAATCAGCCCCAGCATTTT. This gives the protein CASSYSINGNQPQHF.

The chain joins TRBV19 to TRBJ2-1; 7 positions match TRBD1. Germline V gene sequence: CDR1 LNHDA, CDR2 SQIVND (reference sequence). With V trimmed by 6 bases and J by 10 bases, 12 bases remained unmatched. CDR3 length equals 14 residues. This chain's CDR3 is CASSMATGLTEQFF. The CDR3 coding sequence is TGTGCCAGTAGCATGGCGACAGGGTTAACGGAGCAGTTCTTC.

This clone showed up just once. The rearrangement uses TRBV7-2 and TRBJ1-1; no clear D. CDR3 length equals 15 residues. Germline CDR1 SGHTA, CDR2 FQGNSA. V lost 4 bases to trimming and J lost 2 bases, with 14 bases between them. The CDR3 spells CASSSSGPINTEAFF. DNA of the CDR3: TGTGCCAGCAGCTCTTCGGGTCCCATCAACACTGAAGCTTTCTTT.

This chain uses TRBV2 with TRBJ1-2; 9 nucleotides match TRBD1. V was clipped by 4 bases and J by 0 bases; unmatched bases: 0. CDR1 SNHLY and CDR2 FYNNEI come from the germline V gene. The CDR3 extends over 14 amino acids. This CDR3 is CASSGDRANYGYTF. The CDR3 coding sequence is TGTGCCAGCAGTGGGGACAGGGCTAACTATGGCTACACCTTC.

The rearrangement uses TRBV11-2 and TRBJ1-4; D gene ambiguous. Trimming took 1 base from V and 8 from J, leaving 17 bases between them. Germline V gene lookup returns CDR1 SGHAT and CDR2 FQNNGV. The CDR3 runs 16 residues. The CDR3 loop reads CASSLGRWQYGEKLFF. The CDR3 DNA follows: TGTGCCAGCAGCTTAGGGCGGTGGCAGTATGGGGAAAAACTGTTTTTT.

V and J are TRBV19 and TRBJ1-1; 9 bases agree with TRBD1. Trimming at V came to 3 bases and at J to 4 bases, leaving 6 bases not matched to a gene. CDR1 and CDR2 (germline): LNHDA, SQIVND (reference sequence). The CDR3 is 15 residues long. CDR3 in amino acids: CASSMGDRVATEAFF. The CDR3 DNA sequence: TGTGCCAGTAGTATGGGGGACAGGGTTGCCACTGAAGCTTTCTTT.

This chain uses TRBV7-6 with TRBJ1-5, with 8 bases that match TRBD1. The CDR3 runs to 16 residues. V gave up 1 base and J gave up 7 bases; unmatched junction bases: 9. Germline V gene data show CDR1 as SGHVS and CDR2 as FNYEAQ. As DNA, the CDR3 is TGTGCCAGCAGCTTAGGACAGGGGCCCGGCGGACAGCCCCAGCATTTT. Amino acids: CASSLGQGPGGQPQHF.

Concerning this clone: The same CDR3 arises from other DNA sequences in this sample as well. The V and J genes are TRBV2 and TRBJ2-2, with 13 bases that match TRBD2. Germline V gene sequence: CDR1 SNHLY, CDR2 FYNNEI. This CDR3 comprises 14 residues. Trimming cost V 8 bases and J 8 bases; bases outside gene matches: 5. CDR3 loop: CASRTSGSSGELFF. As DNA, the CDR3 is TGTGCCAGCCGGACTAGCGGGAGTTCTGGGGAGCTGTTTTTT.

This chain links TRBV27 with TRBJ2-4, with D perhaps matching TRBD1 (5 bases). Per the germline V gene, CDR1 is MNHEY and CDR2 is SMNVEV (reference sequence). V was trimmed by 0 bases and J by 12 bases, leaving 15 bases between them. The CDR3 is made up of 14 amino acids. The CDR3 sequence: CASSLSDSASHQYF. The DNA of the CDR3 is TGTGCCAGCAGTTTATCCGACAGCGCATCACATCAGTACTTC.

The genes are TRBV10-3 and TRBJ2-1; 9 bases map to TRBD2. The ends lost 2 bases at V and 6 bases at J; junction bases unmatched: 8. The germline V gene encodes CDR1 ENHRY and CDR2 SYGVKD. The CDR3 totals 16 residues. The CDR3 loop reads CAISEGILAGVNEQFF. Here the CDR3 DNA reads TGTGCCATCAGTGAGGGAATTTTAGCGGGAGTCAATGAGCAGTTCTTC.

The gene calls are TRBV20-1 and TRBJ2-7, with D uncertain. The V gene lost 7 bases and the J gene lost 6 bases, with 13 bases spanning the gap. Germline V gives CDR1 DFQATT, CDR2 SNEGSKA (reference sequence). CDR3 length: 11 amino acids. Here the CDR3 reads CSVRQQGEQYF. The CDR3 coding sequence is TGCAGTGTCAGGCAACAAGGCGAGCAGTACTTC.

The CDR3, as DNA: TGTGCCAGCAGTGGTACTCCTAGCGGGAGTTATTTAGGGAATGAGCAGTTCTTC. As protein: CASSGTPSGSYLGNEQFF. This rearrangement joins TRBV2 to TRBJ2-1; 10 bases match TRBD2. Germline trimming cut 4 bases from V and 7 bases from J; bases unmatched to any gene: 16. Germline CDR1 is SNHLY and CDR2 is FYNNEI. The CDR3 is 18 amino acids.

V is TRBV18 and J is TRBJ1-2, with 8 bases lining up with TRBD1. The CDR3 spans 16 residues. From germline, CDR1 is KGHSH and CDR2 LQKENI. Unmatched junction bases numbered 10, after V lost 3 bases and J lost 4 bases. CDR3: CASSPAFRGLGYGYTF. In DNA, the CDR3 is TGTGCCAGCTCACCGGCGTTCAGGGGGCTTGGCTATGGCTACACCTTC.

V is TRBV27 and J is TRBJ2-3, with 9 positions matching TRBD2. Germline values: CDR1 MNHEY, CDR2 SMNVEV (reference sequence). V lost 2 bases and J lost 3; bases outside the gene matches: 3. This CDR3 spans 15 amino acids. DNA of the CDR3: TGTGCCAGCAGTTTACTAGCGGGAAAGACAGATACGCAGTATTTT. Protein: CASSLLAGKTDTQYF.

Comments on this clone: The same CDR3 also results from other DNA sequences found in this sample. The chain recombines TRBV30 with TRBJ2-1, with D maybe TRBD1 (6 bases). Trimming shortened V by 0 bases and J by 7 bases, and 7 bases separated the two germline ends. Germline lookup yields CDR1 GTSNPN and CDR2 SVGIG (reference sequence). The CDR3 contains 12 residues. The CDR3: CAWSVQGNEQFF. For the CDR3, the DNA is TGTGCCTGGAGTGTTCAGGGGAATGAGCAGTTCTTC.

V gene TRBV5-6 combines with J gene TRBJ2-2; D possibly corresponds to TRBD2 (5 bases). Trimming shortened V by 3 bases and J by 2 bases, and 11 bases separated the two germline ends. Germline V gene lookup returns CDR1 SGHDT and CDR2 YYEEEE. CDR3 length: 15 residues. CDR3 residues: CASSSTRINTGELFF. CDR3 DNA: TGTGCCAGCAGCTCCACTAGGATCAACACCGGGGAGCTGTTTTTT.

The sample holds one count of this clone. The chain uses TRBV2 and TRBJ2-6, with D perhaps TRBD1 (6 bases). V lost 6 bases and J 2 bases, leaving 8 bases between the germline ends. Germline V gene sequence: CDR1 SNHLY, CDR2 FYNNEI. The CDR3 has 14 amino acids. The CDR3 region has the DNA TGTGCCAGCAGGGCAGGGGCTGGGGCCAACGTCCTGACTTTC. Its protein is CASRAGAGANVLTF.

The chain employs TRBV2 and TRBJ1-1, with a possible D match to TRBD1 (5 bases). Germline loops: CDR1 SNHLY, CDR2 FYNNEI. This CDR3 contains 12 residues. The V end lost 5 bases, the J end lost 7 bases, and 11 bases lay between the germline ends. The CDR3 sequence is CASSQRGLEAFF. CDR3 coding DNA: TGTGCCAGCAGTCAGCGGGGCCTTGAAGCTTTCTTT.

V gene TRBV18 combines with J gene TRBJ2-3; D may be TRBD1 (6 bases). Germline V gene data show CDR1 as KGHSH and CDR2 as LQKENI. Trimming shortened V by 2 bases and J by 3 bases, and 9 bases separated the two germline ends. The CDR3 loop spans 14 amino acids. The DNA for the CDR3 is TGTGCCAGCTCACCATCACAGGGTACAGATACGCAGTATTTT. Translating it yields CASSPSQGTDTQYF.

The rearrangement links TRBV7-6 to TRBJ1-3, with no clear D. This CDR3 contains 14 residues. The V gene lost 6 bases and the J gene lost 4 bases, with 13 bases spanning the gap. Germline CDR1 is SGHVS and CDR2 is FNYEAQ. The CDR3 loop reads CASSRDPGGNTIYF. The CDR3 nucleotides read TGTGCCAGCAGTCGCGATCCAGGAGGAAACACCATATATTTT. Using reference TRBV7-6 and TRBJ1-3 for the parts outside the CDR3, the full variable domain is GAGVSQSPRYKVTKRGQDVALRCDPISGHVSLYWYRQALGQGPEFLTYFNYEAQQDKSGLPNDRFSAERPEGSISTLTIQRTEQRDSAMYRCASSRDPGGNTIYFGEGSWLTVV.

V gene TRBV5-1 combines with J gene TRBJ2-5; 10 bases are a match to TRBD2. Germline CDR1 SGHRS, CDR2 YFSETQ. CDR3 size: 16 residues. With V trimmed by 0 bases and J by 1 base, 3 bases remained unmatched. CDR3 in DNA: TGCGCCAGCAGCTTGGCCGAGCGGGAGGGCCAAGAGACCCAGTACTTC. It codes for CASSLAEREGQETQYF.

The V call is TRBV6-6, the J call TRBJ1-4; TRBD1 matches at 9 bases. The length of the CDR3 is 14 residues. Germline values: CDR1 MNHNY, CDR2 SVGAGI (reference sequence). After removal of 6 bases from V and 8 bases from J, the junction contained 7 bases not matched to a gene. The CDR3 loop reads CASRLQGAGEKLFF. Here the CDR3 DNA reads TGTGCCAGCAGGTTACAGGGGGCAGGGGAAAAACTGTTTTTT.